The subject of this entry is one T cell receptor beta chain. Its antigen is undetermined. The sample comes from a study of CD4 T cells in relation to SARS-CoV-2 and coronaviruses. This CDR3 spans 13 amino acids. V lost 7 bases and J 8 bases, leaving 14 bases between the germline ends. This table comes from immunoSEQ multiplex PCR, and its TCRdb copy is limited to in-frame clones, with some not included. The sample holds 20,000 to 25,000 clones, less than 75% seen once. The unexposed donors gave CD4+ T cells in about 2010-2019, prior to COVID-19. The cells were cultured for about ten days before CD4+ T cells were isolated. Cultures held two million PBMCs per well with approximately 9.8 IU/ml IL-2.

The clonotype originates from a human donor in good health. The sequencing input was CD4+ T cells from PBMCs, cultured in vitro. The chain uses TRBV12-3 or TRBV12-4 and TRBJ1-4; maybe TRBD1 (6 bases). This CDR3 reads CASKPGQGEKLFF. CDR3 DNA sequence: TGTGCCAGCAAACCGGGACAAGGGGAAAAACTGTTTTTT.